These T cell receptor beta chains were read from a single sample in a study of beta chain features in type 1 diabetes. TCRdb's copy holds only in-frame clones and misses some; the assay was immunoSEQ multiplex PCR. The sample includes roughly 370,000 clones, approximately 15% of them seen just once. The sample was naive CD4+ T cells from blood. The receptors shown here come from a man under 40 in good health. Both conserved end residues are part of each CDR3. D genes are given only for firm matches. Not all rows give a size; the values are once, few, many and, for expanded clones, a class.

d_gene: -; abundance: few; j_gene: TRBJ1-1; v_gene: TRBV6-5; CDR3aa: CASTRATDTEAFF; CDR3nt: TGTGCCAGCACTAGAGCGACTGACACTGAAGCTTTCTTT
d_gene: -; abundance: -; j_gene: TRBJ2-5; v_gene: TRBV6-6; CDR3aa: CASSSNGPETQYF; CDR3nt: TGTGCCAGCAGTTCCAACGGTCCAGAGACCCAGTACTTC
d_gene: -; abundance: few; j_gene: TRBJ2-2; v_gene: TRBV12-5; CDR3aa: CASGFVGELFF; CDR3nt: TGTGCTAGTGGTTTTGTCGGGGAGCTGTTTTTT
d_gene: -; abundance: few; j_gene: TRBJ1-1; v_gene: TRBV2; CDR3aa: CASSVNTEAFF; CDR3nt: TGTGCCAGCAGTGTGAACACTGAAGCTTTCTTT
d_gene: -; abundance: -; j_gene: TRBJ2-5; v_gene: TRBV6-5; CDR3aa: CASSYPDSQETQYF; CDR3nt: TGTGCCAGCAGTTACCCGGACAGCCAAGAGACCCAGTACTTC
d_gene: -; abundance: -; j_gene: TRBJ1-4; v_gene: TRBV5-4; CDR3aa: CASSLEATNEKLFF; CDR3nt: TGTGCCAGCAGCTTGGAAGCAACTAATGAAAAACTGTTTTTT
d_gene: -; abundance: -; j_gene: TRBJ2-2; v_gene: TRBV11-2; CDR3aa: CASSLGTAGELFF; CDR3nt: TGTGCCAGCAGCTTAGGGACAGCCGGGGAGCTGTTTTTT
d_gene: -; abundance: -; j_gene: TRBJ2-7; v_gene: TRBV7-8; CDR3aa: CASSLAGGLYEQYF; CDR3nt: TGTGCCAGCAGCTTAGCCGGGGGGCTCTACGAGCAGTACTTC
d_gene: -; abundance: few; j_gene: TRBJ2-3; v_gene: TRBV30; CDR3aa: CAWSSRGDTQYF; CDR3nt: TGTGCCTGGAGTTCCCGGGGGGATACGCAGTATTTT
d_gene: -; abundance: few; j_gene: TRBJ1-1; v_gene: TRBV20-1; CDR3aa: CSATGTEAFF; CDR3nt: TGCAGTGCTACGGGCACTGAAGCTTTCTTT
d_gene: -; abundance: few; j_gene: TRBJ1-1; v_gene: TRBV11-3; CDR3aa: CASSLWIGDNEAFF; CDR3nt: TGTGCCAGCAGCTTATGGATCGGGGATAATGAAGCTTTCTTT
d_gene: TRBD2; abundance: -; j_gene: TRBJ2-1; v_gene: TRBV5-6; CDR3aa: CASKGLAGANEQFF; CDR3nt: TGTGCCAGCAAAGGCCTAGCGGGTGCCAATGAGCAGTTCTTC
d_gene: TRBD2; abundance: -; j_gene: TRBJ2-3; v_gene: TRBV5-4; CDR3aa: CAAARTLAGAQDTQYF; CDR3nt: TGTGCCGCGGCCCGAACCTTAGCGGGAGCACAGGATACGCAGTATTTT
d_gene: -; abundance: -; j_gene: TRBJ2-3; v_gene: TRBV5-4; CDR3aa: CASSSRVGETDTQYF; CDR3nt: TGTGCCAGCAGCTCAAGGGTCGGGGAAACAGATACGCAGTATTTT
d_gene: TRBD1; abundance: -; j_gene: TRBJ1-2; v_gene: TRBV2; CDR3aa: CASSGRAGGFTYGYTF; CDR3nt: TGTGCCAGCAGTGGTCGGGCAGGGGGTTTCACGTATGGCTACACCTTC
d_gene: -; abundance: -; j_gene: TRBJ2-7; v_gene: TRBV7-9; CDR3aa: CASDKGSHEQYF; CDR3nt: TGTGCCAGTGACAAAGGGTCCCACGAGCAGTACTTC
d_gene: -; abundance: few; j_gene: TRBJ2-3; v_gene: TRBV9; CDR3aa: CASSAALRTSTDTQYF; CDR3nt: TGTGCCAGCAGCGCGGCCCTACGGACCAGCACAGATACGCAGTATTTT
d_gene: -; abundance: -; j_gene: TRBJ1-5; v_gene: TRBV27; CDR3aa: CASSLRSSNQPQHF; CDR3nt: TGTGCCAGCAGTTTGCGGTCGAGCAATCAGCCCCAGCATTTT
d_gene: -; abundance: few; j_gene: TRBJ2-5; v_gene: TRBV19; CDR3aa: CASTSQETQYF; CDR3nt: TGTGCCAGTACATCCCAAGAGACCCAGTACTTC
d_gene: -; abundance: few; j_gene: TRBJ1-2; v_gene: TRBV9; CDR3aa: CASSANYGYTF; CDR3nt: TGTGCCAGCAGTGCGAACTATGGCTACACCTTC
d_gene: TRBD1; abundance: -; j_gene: TRBJ2-7; v_gene: TRBV5-4; CDR3aa: CASSQGVEQYF; CDR3nt: TGTGCCAGCAGCCAGGGGGTCGAGCAGTACTTC
d_gene: -; abundance: few; j_gene: TRBJ2-5; v_gene: TRBV5-1; CDR3aa: CASSPTRARETQYF; CDR3nt: TGCGCCAGCAGCCCGACGAGGGCCCGAGAGACCCAGTACTTC
d_gene: TRBD1; abundance: few; j_gene: TRBJ2-7; v_gene: TRBV5-1; CDR3aa: CASSPSPTGVTYEQYF; CDR3nt: TGCGCCAGCAGCCCCAGCCCGACAGGGGTCACGTACGAGCAGTACTTC
d_gene: TRBD2; abundance: -; j_gene: TRBJ2-3; v_gene: TRBV7-2; CDR3aa: CASTSGTRTDTQYF; CDR3nt: TGTGCCAGCACTAGCGGGACCCGAACAGATACGCAGTATTTT
d_gene: -; abundance: few; j_gene: TRBJ2-1; v_gene: TRBV5-5; CDR3aa: CASRGTEQFF; CDR3nt: TGTGCCAGCAGGGGGACAGAGCAGTTCTTC
d_gene: -; abundance: few; j_gene: TRBJ1-5; v_gene: TRBV13; CDR3aa: CASSLGEYQPQHF; CDR3nt: TGTGCCAGCAGCTTGGGGGAGTACCAGCCCCAGCATTTT
d_gene: -; abundance: few; j_gene: TRBJ2-2; v_gene: TRBV15; CDR3aa: CATSRDRVTGELFF; CDR3nt: TGTGCCACCAGCAGAGATAGGGTCACCGGGGAGCTGTTTTTT
d_gene: -; abundance: -; j_gene: TRBJ1-2; v_gene: TRBV5-1; CDR3aa: CASSRPGAYGYTF; CDR3nt: TGCGCCAGCAGCCGACCTGGCGCCTATGGCTACACCTTC
d_gene: -; abundance: few; j_gene: TRBJ1-3; v_gene: TRBV5-4; CDR3aa: CASSSFRNNSGNTIYF; CDR3nt: TGTGCCAGCAGCTCCTTTAGAAACAACTCTGGAAACACCATATATTTT
d_gene: TRBD1; abundance: few; j_gene: TRBJ1-6; v_gene: TRBV9; CDR3aa: CASSVAGGNSPLHF; CDR3nt: TGTGCCAGCAGCGTAGCAGGGGGCAATTCACCCCTCCACTTT
d_gene: TRBD1; abundance: few; j_gene: TRBJ1-6; v_gene: TRBV25-1; CDR3aa: CASSEIGTANSPLHF; CDR3nt: TGTGCCAGCAGTGAAATTGGGACAGCCAATTCACCCCTCCACTTT
d_gene: TRBD2; abundance: -; j_gene: TRBJ2-1; v_gene: TRBV9; CDR3aa: CASSVEGGRAREQFF; CDR3nt: TGTGCCAGCAGCGTAGAAGGTGGGAGGGCCCGGGAGCAGTTCTTC
d_gene: TRBD1; abundance: -; j_gene: TRBJ1-2; v_gene: TRBV4-3; CDR3aa: CASSPNRGLAYGYTF; CDR3nt: TGCGCCAGCAGCCCAAACAGGGGGCTAGCATATGGCTACACCTTC
d_gene: -; abundance: few; j_gene: TRBJ2-3; v_gene: TRBV7-2; CDR3aa: CASAPQADTQYF; CDR3nt: TGTGCCAGCGCCCCCCAGGCCGATACGCAGTATTTT
d_gene: -; abundance: -; j_gene: TRBJ1-2; v_gene: TRBV30; CDR3aa: CALSVQRTAGYPNYGYTF; CDR3nt: TGTGCCTTGAGTGTACAAAGGACAGCCGGGTATCCTAACTATGGCTACACCTTC
d_gene: -; abundance: few; j_gene: TRBJ2-3; v_gene: TRBV7-2; CDR3aa: CASSLEDTQYF; CDR3nt: TGTGCCAGCAGCTTGGAAGATACGCAGTATTTT
d_gene: TRBD2; abundance: few; j_gene: TRBJ2-1; v_gene: TRBV4-2; CDR3aa: CASSTSGRGYNEQFF; CDR3nt: TGTGCCAGCAGCACGAGCGGGAGGGGGTACAATGAGCAGTTCTTC
d_gene: -; abundance: -; j_gene: TRBJ1-2; v_gene: TRBV10-3; CDR3aa: CAISEDKYGYTF; CDR3nt: TGTGCCATCAGTGAGGATAAATATGGCTACACCTTC
d_gene: -; abundance: -; j_gene: TRBJ2-1; v_gene: TRBV7-2; CDR3aa: CASSLVWDNEQFF; CDR3nt: TGTGCCAGCAGCTTAGTTTGGGACAATGAGCAGTTCTTC
d_gene: TRBD2; abundance: -; j_gene: TRBJ2-1; v_gene: TRBV7-2; CDR3aa: CASSLEGIGLAGVRNEQFF; CDR3nt: TGTGCCAGCAGCTTAGAGGGGATCGGACTAGCGGGAGTTCGGAATGAGCAGTTCTTC
d_gene: -; abundance: few; j_gene: TRBJ2-2; v_gene: TRBV7-9; CDR3aa: CASSPRGPFTGELFF; CDR3nt: TGTGCCAGCAGCCCAAGGGGACCCTTCACCGGGGAGCTGTTTTTT
d_gene: TRBD1; abundance: -; j_gene: TRBJ1-1; v_gene: TRBV9; CDR3aa: CASSVGGGGTEAFF; CDR3nt: TGTGCCAGCAGCGTAGGAGGGGGCGGCACTGAAGCTTTCTTT
d_gene: TRBD2; abundance: many; j_gene: TRBJ2-4; v_gene: TRBV7-2; CDR3aa: CASSFGPGGRYF; CDR3nt: TGTGCCAGCAGCTTTGGACCGGGAGGCCGGTACTTC
d_gene: TRBD1; abundance: few; j_gene: TRBJ2-1; v_gene: TRBV5-1; CDR3aa: CASSLNWDRVYNEQFF; CDR3nt: TGCGCCAGCAGCTTGAATTGGGACAGGGTCTACAATGAGCAGTTCTTC
d_gene: -; abundance: -; j_gene: TRBJ1-3; v_gene: TRBV30; CDR3aa: CAWDPRGSGNTIYF; CDR3nt: TGTGCCTGGGACCCCAGGGGCTCTGGAAACACCATATATTTT
d_gene: -; abundance: -; j_gene: TRBJ2-3; v_gene: TRBV5-1; CDR3aa: CASSLDLQGIDSTDTQYF; CDR3nt: TGCGCCAGCAGCTTGGATCTGCAGGGGATAGACAGCACAGATACGCAGTATTTT
d_gene: -; abundance: few; j_gene: TRBJ2-1; v_gene: TRBV18; CDR3aa: CASSPQQGPYNEQFF; CDR3nt: TGTGCCAGCTCACCACAACAGGGTCCCTACAATGAGCAGTTCTTC
d_gene: -; abundance: -; j_gene: TRBJ1-1; v_gene: TRBV7-2; CDR3aa: CASSLLINTEAFF; CDR3nt: TGTGCCAGCAGCTTATTGATCAACACTGAAGCTTTCTTT
d_gene: -; abundance: -; j_gene: TRBJ1-5; v_gene: TRBV19; CDR3aa: CASRMGGAEKPQHF; CDR3nt: TGTGCCAGTAGAATGGGGGGGGCGGAGAAGCCCCAGCATTTT
d_gene: -; abundance: -; j_gene: TRBJ2-3; v_gene: TRBV7-9; CDR3aa: CASRTEVFTDTQYF; CDR3nt: TGTGCCAGCAGGACGGAGGTTTTCACAGATACGCAGTATTTT
d_gene: -; abundance: few; j_gene: TRBJ2-7; v_gene: TRBV18; CDR3aa: CASSLRRDYEQYF; CDR3nt: TGTGCCAGCTCACTAAGAAGAGACTACGAGCAGTACTTC
d_gene: -; abundance: -; j_gene: TRBJ2-1; v_gene: TRBV5-4; CDR3aa: CASSTRAYNEQFF; CDR3nt: TGTGCCAGCAGCACGCGGGCCTACAATGAGCAGTTCTTC
d_gene: -; abundance: -; j_gene: TRBJ2-3; v_gene: TRBV7-2; CDR3aa: CASSLAAPSTDTQYF; CDR3nt: TGTGCCAGCAGCTTAGCCGCGCCTAGCACAGATACGCAGTATTTT
d_gene: -; abundance: few; j_gene: TRBJ2-3; v_gene: TRBV2; CDR3aa: CASRQATSTDTQYF; CDR3nt: TGTGCCAGTCGACAGGCAACTAGCACAGATACGCAGTATTTT
d_gene: -; abundance: -; j_gene: TRBJ2-1; v_gene: TRBV7-2; CDR3aa: CASSLAQGNEQFF; CDR3nt: TGTGCCAGCAGCTTAGCGCAGGGCAATGAGCAGTTCTTC
d_gene: -; abundance: -; j_gene: TRBJ2-5; v_gene: TRBV7-2; CDR3aa: CASSSRTGGRETQYF; CDR3nt: TGTGCCAGCAGCTCCAGGACGGGTGGTAGGGAGACCCAGTACTTC